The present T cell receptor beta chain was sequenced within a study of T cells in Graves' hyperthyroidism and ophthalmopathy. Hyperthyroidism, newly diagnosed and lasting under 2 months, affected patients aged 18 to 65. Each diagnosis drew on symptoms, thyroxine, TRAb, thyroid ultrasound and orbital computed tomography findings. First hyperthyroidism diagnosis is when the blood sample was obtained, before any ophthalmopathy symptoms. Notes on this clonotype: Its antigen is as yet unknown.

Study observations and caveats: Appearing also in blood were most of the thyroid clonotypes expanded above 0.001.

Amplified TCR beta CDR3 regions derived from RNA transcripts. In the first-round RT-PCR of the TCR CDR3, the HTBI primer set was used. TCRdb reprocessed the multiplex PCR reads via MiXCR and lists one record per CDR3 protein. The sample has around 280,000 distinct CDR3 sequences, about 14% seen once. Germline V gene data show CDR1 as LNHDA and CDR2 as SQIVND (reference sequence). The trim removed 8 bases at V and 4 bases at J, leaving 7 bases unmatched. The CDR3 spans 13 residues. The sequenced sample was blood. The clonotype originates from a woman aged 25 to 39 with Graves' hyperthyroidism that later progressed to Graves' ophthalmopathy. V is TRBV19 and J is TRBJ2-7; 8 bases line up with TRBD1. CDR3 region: CASWARGLYEQYF. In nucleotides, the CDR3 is TGTGCCAGTTGGGCCAGGGGGCTATACGAGCAGTACTTC.